This TCR beta chain emerged from a study of patients and donors after allogeneic stem cell transplantation. Germline V gene sequence: CDR1 MDHEN, CDR2 SYDVKM. The CDR3 contains 13 residues. V shed 5 bases, J shed 2 bases, and the junction held 3 bases outside the gene matches. The sample holds many counts of this clonotype. Using its own MiXCR run on the RT-PCR reads, TCRdb lists one record per CDR3 protein. The profile shows 9,000 or so distinct CDR3 sequences, around 4.1% of them singletons. This TCR came from a human donor who was either an allogeneic HSCT recipient or a stem cell or donor lymphocyte infusion donor (not recorded which). It is not recorded whose cells these are; they may come from a transplant donor. Sample: blood, either unsorted or a sorted T cell fraction (not recorded which). The chain links TRBV28 to TRBJ2-7; 7 nucleotides line up with TRBD1. CDR3 in amino acids: CASSNRGPYEQYF. DNA for the CDR3: TGTGCCAGCAGTAACAGGGGTCCCTACGAGCAGTACTTC.